What follows is one T cell receptor beta chain and its context. The data were taken from a study of blood T cell repertoires in COVID-19. At the level of the study: Some COVID-19 samples were acute and others convalescent; all came from the United States, Italy and Spain. Nucleic acid was either cDNA or gDNA, and it came from T cells, B-cell-depleted T cells, or PBMCs.

In the source study's methods: The assay estimated nucleated cells by amplifying reference gene primers. The data were produced by immunoSEQ multiplex PCR, yet TCRdb's version contains in-frame clones alone and is incomplete. That table is the source of V, J and clone size, and D and trimming were worked out from the DNA. The sample has a few hundred thousand clones, roughly 85% seen once. Germline V gives CDR1 SNHLY, CDR2 FYNNEI. The length of the CDR3 is 13 residues. V was trimmed by 7 bases and J by 5 bases, leaving 14 bases between them. The material sequenced was peripheral blood. The source is a young woman with acute or convalescent COVID-19. The rearrangement joins TRBV2 to TRBJ2-5, with a weak D call TRBD1 (5 bases). The CDR3 nucleotides read TGTGCCAGCAAGGGGCAGGGTAGGGAGACCCAGTACTTC. Translated: CASKGQGRETQYF.